This TCR beta chain is drawn from a study of T cell repertoires in cytomegalovirus infection. As for this clonotype: Its antigen is unidentified.

Germline values: CDR1 LGHDT, CDR2 YNNKEL (reference sequence). The CDR3 contains 15 residues. V lost 4 bases, J lost 4 bases, and 16 bases lay in between. MiXCR, run by TCRdb on the reads, gives a single entry per CDR3 protein. Among 400,000 to 600,000 distinct CDR3 sequences listed, more than 40% were seen once. The material was cultured PBMCs, obtained from culture after CMV antigen stimulation. The TCR sequence derives from a human donor in good health (CMV status not recorded). Some clones in this sample may be carry-over from other donors' samples. The rearrangement joins TRBV3-1 to TRBJ1-1; TRBD1 is a possible D gene (6 bases). The CDR3 DNA sequence: TGTGCCAGCAGCCGGGTCCACACAGGGTTCACTGAAGCTTTCTTT. As protein: CASSRVHTGFTEAFF. The full variable domain, in which reference TRBV3-1 and TRBJ1-1 provide the parts outside the CDR3, is DTAVSQTPKYLVTQMGNDKSIKCEQNLGHDTMYWYKQDSKKFLKIMFSYNNKELIINETVPNRFSPKSPDKAHLNLHINSLELGDSAVYFCASSRVHTGFTEAFFGQGTRLTVV.